One sample yielded the 19 T cell receptor beta chains listed below, sequenced in a study of OX40 agonist ivuxolimab in advanced cancers. Measured with immunoSEQ multiplex PCR; TCRdb has only the in-frame clones, and not every one. Of approximately 57,000 clones in the sample, around 80% were seen once. The sequencing here drew on CD4+ or CD8+ T cells sorted from blood, taken in a trial of the OX40 agonist ivuxolimab. The receptors stem from an adult with an advanced solid tumor such as melanoma, head and neck, liver or kidney cancer.

The chain is built from TRBV7-8 and TRBJ2-3; 10 bases agree with TRBD1. This CDR3 contains 14 residues. Germline CDR1 and CDR2: SGHVS and FQNEAQ. Trimming took 7 bases from V and 2 from J; bases not matched to a gene: 3. In DNA form, the CDR3 reads TGTGCCAGCAACGACAGGGGGCTCACAGATACGCAGTATTTT. Translating gives CASNDRGLTDTQYF.

The V call is TRBV29-1, the J call TRBJ2-3, with 14 bases aligning to TRBD2. Germline CDR1 reads SQVTM; CDR2 reads ANQGSEA. The V gene end was trimmed by 7 bases and the J gene end by 6 bases; junction bases not matched to a gene: 6. CDR3 size: 14 residues. In DNA, the CDR3 is TGCAGCGCCGCCGGACTAGCGGGAGGCGATACGCAGTATTTT. Translation gives CSAAGLAGGDTQYF.

The gene calls are TRBV6-1 and TRBJ1-5; D gene unclear. Trimming took 8 bases from V and 2 from J, leaving 10 bases between them. Germline assignment: CDR1 MNHNS and CDR2 SASEGT. The CDR3 consists of 13 residues. CDR3 sequence (DNA): TGTGCCAGCGACGACCGAGGCAATCAGCCCCAGCATTTT. As protein: CASDDRGNQPQHF.

This chain connects TRBV25-1 to TRBJ1-2; TRBD1 aligns across 9 bases. The CDR3 totals 17 residues. Germline V gene sequence: CDR1 MGHDK, CDR2 SYGVNS. V was clipped by 2 bases and J by 4 bases; unmatched bases: 11. CDR3 sequence reads: CASSEKAFTGGTYGYTF. CDR3 sequence (DNA): TGTGCCAGCAGTGAAAAAGCCTTTACAGGGGGCACCTATGGCTACACCTTC.

This clone appeared a few times. V usage is TRBV11-2 and J usage is TRBJ1-2, with D possibly matching TRBD1 (5 bases). The V gene lost 0 bases and the J gene lost 8 bases, with 10 bases spanning the gap. Germline-derived CDR1 and CDR2 are SGHAT and FQNNGV. The CDR3 is 13 amino acids. The CDR3 DNA reads TGTGCCAGCAGCTTAGAAAGGACAACCGGCTACACCTTC. Amino acids: CASSLERTTGYTF.

The genes are TRBV27 and TRBJ2-3; 7 bases line up with TRBD2. Germline-derived CDR1 and CDR2 are MNHEY and SMNVEV (reference sequence). This CDR3 has 14 amino acids. Trimming removed 6 bases from V and 5 bases from J; junction bases left unmatched: 8. CDR3 coding DNA: TGTGCCAGCAGGACGGGACTAAATGGAGATACGCAGTATTTT. Amino acids: CASRTGLNGDTQYF.

This chain connects TRBV10-3 to TRBJ2-5; the D is unclear. Germline CDR1 and CDR2: ENHRY and SYGVKD. This CDR3 contains 13 residues. Deletions cut 5 bases from V and 2 bases from J, with 9 bases between. CDR3 amino acids: CAISPLPQETQYF. CDR3 sequence (DNA): TGTGCCATCAGTCCACTACCGCAAGAGACCCAGTACTTC.

This chain uses TRBV27 with TRBJ2-4, with D maybe TRBD2 (5 bases). Deletions cut 8 bases from V and 0 bases from J, with 11 bases between. The CDR3 consists of 14 residues. Per germline, CDR1 MNHEY and CDR2 SMNVEV (reference sequence). The CDR3 loop is CASRGELAKNIQYF. The CDR3, as DNA: TGTGCCAGCCGGGGAGAACTAGCCAAAAACATTCAGTACTTC.

V and J are TRBV2 and TRBJ2-7, with no clear D. The CDR3 contains 15 residues. V lost 8 bases and J 0 bases, leaving 17 bases between the germline ends. Germline values: CDR1 SNHLY, CDR2 FYNNEI. CDR3 in DNA: TGTGCCAGCTCTCCTCCTCGACTGGTCTCCTACGAGCAGTACTTC. It is translated as CASSPPRLVSYEQYF.

This chain links TRBV7-2 with TRBJ2-7; D is ambiguous. The V end was cut by 1 base, the J end by 1 base, with 8 bases between. The CDR3 totals 14 residues. CDR1 and CDR2 from the germline V gene are SGHTA and FQGNSA. The CDR3, as DNA: TGTGCCAGCAGCTTAGATCCCGGGTCCTACGAGCAGTACTTC. Translation gives CASSLDPGSYEQYF.

The rearrangement uses TRBV6-5 and TRBJ1-5; 11 bases agree with TRBD1. The CDR3 spans 15 residues. Unmatched junction bases numbered 8, after V lost 6 bases and J lost 7 bases. Germline CDR1 is MNHEY and CDR2 is SVGAGI. The CDR3 region has the DNA TGTGCCAGCAGCCTCACCGGGACAGGGGGGCAGCCCCAGCATTTT. Protein product: CASSLTGTGGQPQHF.

V and J are TRBV6-6 and TRBJ1-5; D remains ambiguous. The V gene lost 5 bases and the J gene lost 2 bases, with 13 bases spanning the gap. Looked up from germline, CDR1 is MNHNY and CDR2 is SVGAGI (reference sequence). The CDR3 sequence is 15 residues long. CDR3 sequence reads: CASSTSQNGNQPQHF. The CDR3 bases are TGTGCCAGCAGTACCAGCCAGAATGGCAATCAGCCCCAGCATTTT.

The chain uses TRBV5-1 and TRBJ1-1; D is ambiguous. The CDR3 totals 13 residues. The V gene lost 6 bases and the J gene lost 4 bases, with 13 bases spanning the gap. Germline V gene lookup returns CDR1 SGHRS and CDR2 YFSETQ. CDR3 in DNA: TGCGCCAGCACTGAGGGTTTGCCCACTGAAGCTTTCTTT. As protein: CASTEGLPTEAFF.

The V call is TRBV5-8, the J call TRBJ1-3, with a possible D match to TRBD1 (6 bases). Germline assignment: CDR1 SGHTS and CDR2 YDEGEE. Trimming removed 2 bases from V and 4 bases from J, with 13 bases in between. The CDR3 covers 15 residues. This CDR3 is CASSFDRFTGNTIYF. Written as DNA, the CDR3 is TGTGCCAGCAGCTTCGACAGGTTCACCGGAAACACCATATATTTT.

The rearrangement uses TRBV6-4 and TRBJ1-1, with unresolved D. The CDR3 consists of 13 residues. With 5 bases removed from V and 4 bases from J, the gap between germline ends came to 11 bases. Germline CDR1 reads MRHNA; CDR2 reads SNTAGT. The CDR3: CASSTQAGTEAFF. The CDR3, as DNA: TGTGCCAGCAGTACCCAGGCGGGCACTGAAGCTTTCTTT.

This chain joins TRBV18 and TRBJ1-6, with D perhaps TRBD1 (5 bases). Germline CDR1 and CDR2: KGHSH and LQKENI. V shed 5 bases and J shed 7 bases, with 12 bases lying between them. The CDR3 has 14 residues. In DNA form, the CDR3 reads TGTGCCAGCTCAACGCAGGGAGACAATTCACCCCTCCACTTT. Residues: CASSTQGDNSPLHF. Using reference TRBV18 and TRBJ1-6 for the parts outside the CDR3, the full variable domain is NAGVMQNPRHLVRRRGQEARLRCSPMKGHSHVYWYRQLPEEGLKFMVYLQKENIIDESGMPKERFSAEFPKEGPSILRIQQVVRGDSAAYFCASSTQGDNSPLHFGNGTRLTVT.

This chain joins TRBV7-9 and TRBJ2-2, with D possibly matching TRBD1 (6 bases). This CDR3 spans 13 amino acids. Germline CDR1 reads SEHNR; CDR2 reads FQNEAQ (reference sequence). V lost 6 bases and J lost 5, with 10 bases in between. In DNA form, the CDR3 reads TGTGCCAGCAGGATAAGGGGGACCGGGGAGCTGTTTTTT. It specifies CASRIRGTGELFF.

The rearrangement joins TRBV6-1 to TRBJ1-2; D is ambiguous. The CDR3 totals 13 residues. The germline CDR1 and CDR2 sequences are MNHNS and SASEGT. V shed 0 bases and J shed 4 bases, with 6 bases lying between them. CDR3 bases: TGTGCCAGCAGTGAAGCGGGCATCTATGGCTACACCTTC. Amino acid sequence: CASSEAGIYGYTF.

The chain combines TRBV6-5 with TRBJ2-1; TRBD2 matches at 7 bases. Trimming at V came to 7 bases and at J to 3 bases, leaving 6 bases not matched to a gene. CDR3 length: 14 residues. Germline CDR1 is MNHEY and CDR2 is SVGAGI. CDR3 region: CASKGGSVYNEQFF. CDR3 DNA: TGTGCCAGCAAGGGCGGGAGCGTCTACAATGAGCAGTTCTTC.